Listed here is a single TCR beta chain. The antigen is undetermined. TCRdb processed the RT-PCR reads anew with MiXCR; each CDR3 protein has one entry. The sample lists hundreds of thousands of distinct CDR3 sequences; around 15% were seen once. This sample is drawn from a study of response to subunit inactivated influenza vaccine. Germline V gene data show CDR1 as SEHNR and CDR2 as FQNEAQ (reference sequence). Trimming left V 5 bases short and J 9 bases short, with 17 bases between. The CDR3 is made up of 14 amino acids. Findings of the study overall: Every seasonal influenza vaccination brings in few new T cells, the authors suggested.

This specimen consisted of PBMCs from blood, obtained 14 to 15 days before vaccination. The gene calls are TRBV7-9 and TRBJ2-1, with D possibly matching TRBD2 (6 bases). The TCR originated in a man aged 50-59 years who received an inactivated influenza vaccine. The CDR3 nucleotides read TGTGCCAGCAGCCCGGGGGTACTCTCCGCTGAGCAGTTCTTC. Amino acids: CASSPGVLSAEQFF.